This TCR beta chain was retrieved from a study of PD-L1 blockade in urothelial cancer. Turning to the study itself: Men with urothelial cancer arising in the bladder made up about 90% of the roughly 29 patients. Each blood sample yielded a median of roughly 150,000 T cells. Blood analysis was done at 3 weeks (second dose) and 6 weeks after treatment began.

In each PCR, synthetic TCR analog templates were spiked in. This table comes from immunoSEQ multiplex PCR, and its TCRdb copy is limited to in-frame clones, with some not included. The sample contains some 40,000 clones, more than 80% of which appear only once. The time point was: peripheral blood 6 weeks after treatment start. The sequence was obtained from a man between 65 and 79 years old with urothelial cancer. Sequencing used PBMCs, obtained around atezolizumab (anti-PD-L1) treatment.

Written as DNA, the CDR3 is TGTGCCAGCAGTTCGGCGGGGGCTGGGGCCAACGTCCTGACTTTC. This encodes CASSSAGAGANVLTF. The chain uses TRBV27 and TRBJ2-6; 7 bases agree with TRBD2. CDR3 length: 15 amino acids. From germline, CDR1 is MNHEY and CDR2 SMNVEV (reference sequence). The V gene end was trimmed by 4 bases and the J gene end by 2 bases; junction bases not matched to a gene: 2.